The entry below gives a single T cell receptor beta chain sequence along with its context. The table lists this clonotype with a few counts. Its antigen specificity is not known. Qualities for individual bases were not recorded, and no much larger clone is one base off. Systemically healthy Caucasian individuals from Russia, 35 to 40 in total and aged roughly 6 to 100 years, were included as donors. Each donor gave ten milliliters of peripheral blood, drawn into EDTA-treated Vacutainer tubes. Ficoll-Paque density-gradient centrifugation was used to isolate PBMCs, with at least 6.5 million per sample. Total RNA, at least 5 micrograms per sample, was extracted from PBMCs with Trizol reagent. For every donor, flow cytometry on a PBMC aliquot measured the percentage of naive CD45RAhigh/CD27high T cells. The library was obtained by 5' RACE. Sequencing used an Illumina HiSeq 2500. A second PCR of 7 to 11 cycles was performed with a sample-barcoded 5' primer and a J-beta primer mix. A template-switch 5' adaptor carrying 12 random nucleotides introduced a unique molecular identifier onto each TCR beta cDNA molecule. Each sample yielded at least 3 million CDR3-containing paired-end reads. First-strand cDNA synthesis was performed from all RNA using the Mint cDNA synthesis kit, with priming by a TRBC-specific oligonucleotide. Following uracil-DNA glycosylase treatment, all cDNA underwent a first 18-cycle PCR with the universal primers M1SS and BC2_uni_R. As for the authors' bioinformatics: For normalization, 1 million high-quality reads, each with a distinct molecular identifier, were randomly selected from each sample. Instead of being binned into consensus sequences, reads with shared molecular identifiers were discarded. MiTCR, with a Q25 quality threshold and the strictest error-elimination algorithm, was used for CDR3 identification, clonotype clustering and error correction. A nonparametric unseen species model with Euler transformation was used to estimate a lower bound on total TCR beta diversity. TCRdb's own reprocessing of the public reads used fastp at Q25 and MiXCR and kept productive beta chains. Rows are combined by CDR3 protein, so each entry shows the most common genes and DNA. These V and J calls rely on TCRdb rather than the paper's analysis. The table for this sample lists 1.2 million to 1.5 million distinct CDR3 sequences; roughly 64% of them were counted only once. Under 8.5% of the sample goes to the ten largest clones.

This sample was taken from a study of blood T cells in healthy people across ages (dated by TCRdb to 2015 to 2017). For the study in its entirety: In model experiments, template switching captured roughly one uniquely barcoded TCR beta cDNA molecule for every two T cells. The study measured age-related changes in TCR beta repertoire diversity using deep sequencing normalized with unique cDNA molecular identifiers. The donors were divided into four age groups: young (average around 15 years), middle-aged (over 35), aged (approximately 62) and long-lived (about 80). To avoid experimental bias, donors of different ages were randomly spread across the sequencing lanes. Using the same blood draw, the study looked at two additional independent replicas of 1 million unique cDNA reads for two donors, one aged 18 to 29 and the other aged 80 or older.

The paper as a whole reports these results and caveats: Donor CMV infection status was unknown, potentially confounding age-related changes in expanded clonotypes. Because profiling used bulk unsorted PBMCs, naive and antigen-experienced compartments could not be compared conclusively. Total diversity estimates from one million sequenced T cells were considered lower bounds and underestimates. There was a strong correlation between observed TCR beta diversity and the percentage of naive T cells measured by flow cytometry. Observed TCR beta diversity per million T cells fell roughly linearly with age, and a significant reduction was already apparent by age around 40. Compared with the aged group, the long-lived group had more naive CD4+ T cells, fewer expanded clones and increased TCR diversity, suggesting age selection.

The germline V gene (reference sequence) provides CDR1 DFQATT and CDR2 SNEGSKA. The germline V end is reduced by 3 bases and the J end by 0 bases; junction bases left unmatched: 8. Reading from cysteine to phenylalanine, the CDR3 counts 15 amino acids. Only the CDR3 part of the read is kept: 45 bases, read in frame from the first base. The V and J genes are TRBV20-1 and TRBJ2-7, with 7 central nucleotides matching TRBD1. The clonotype originates from a young man in good health. The sequencing sample was made of blood. CDR3 loop: CSASLPRGLSYEQYF. The base sequence is TGCAGTGCTAGCCTACCGAGGGGGCTCTCCTACGAGCAGTACTTC.